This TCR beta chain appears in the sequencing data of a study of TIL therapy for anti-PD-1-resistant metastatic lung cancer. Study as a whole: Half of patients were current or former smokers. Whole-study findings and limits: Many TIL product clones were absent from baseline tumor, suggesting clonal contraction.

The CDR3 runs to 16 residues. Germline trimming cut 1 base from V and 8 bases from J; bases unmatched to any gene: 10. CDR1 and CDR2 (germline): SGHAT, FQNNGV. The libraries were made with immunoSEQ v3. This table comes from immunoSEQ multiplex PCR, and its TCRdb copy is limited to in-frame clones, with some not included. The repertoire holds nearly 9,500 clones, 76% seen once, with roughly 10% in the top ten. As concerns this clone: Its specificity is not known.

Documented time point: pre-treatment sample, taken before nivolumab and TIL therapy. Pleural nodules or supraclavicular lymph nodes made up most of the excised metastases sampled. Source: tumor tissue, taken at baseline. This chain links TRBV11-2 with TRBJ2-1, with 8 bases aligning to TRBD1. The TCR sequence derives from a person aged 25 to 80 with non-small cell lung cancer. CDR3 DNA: TGTGCCAGCAGCTTAGGGACGGCAGGGGGCATCGATGAGCAGTTCTTC. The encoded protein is CASSLGTAGGIDEQFF.